This T cell receptor beta chain was identified during a study of beta chain features in type 1 diabetes. Study as a whole: Healthy donors and patients had similar age, gender and cell yields.

Germline CDR1 reads MNHEY; CDR2 reads SMNVEV (reference sequence). The CDR3 consists of 14 residues. Trimming cost V 7 bases and J 5 bases, with 14 bases left between them. Expressed TCRB transcripts got sequenced, as all isolated RNA was reverse transcribed. Around 3.7 million reads was the average for naive, central memory and regulatory T cell samples. Generated by immunoSEQ multiplex PCR, the TCRdb table keeps only in-frame clones and is missing some. Of 350,000 to 450,000 clones listed, approximately 15% are singletons. Isolation of CD4+ naive, central memory, regulatory and stem cell-like memory cells was achieved by sorting via CD45RO/CCR7/CD25/CD127/CD95/CD27.

J is TRBJ2-2 and V is TRBV27, with D tentatively TRBD2 (6 bases). This receptor was identified in a man aged 25 to 40 in good health. The sequencing input was naive CD4+ T cells from blood. The CDR3: CASTTWGVTGELFF. The CDR3, as DNA: TGTGCCAGCACTACATGGGGGGTAACCGGGGAGCTGTTTTTT.